This T cell receptor beta chain is drawn from a study of T cell responses to AZD1222 COVID-19 vaccine. TCRdb keeps only in-frame clones here, not all; method: immunoSEQ multiplex PCR. The sample includes 90,000 to 150,000 clones, 80% to 95% seen only once; the top ten take around 3.8%. Note on this clone: Its antigen is currently unknown.

Germline V gene data show CDR1 as MNHEY and CDR2 as SVGAGI. V lost 8 bases and J lost 4, with 11 bases in between. This CDR3 contains 13 residues. Study-level points and caveats: The span of vaccine-associated CD4 TCRs extended across spike, with dominance at 160-218 and 743-854. The breadth and depth of Spike-specific TCRs increased once two AZD1222 doses had been given. Reports say nearly half of spike-specific TCRs go after unmutated variant regions. Most donors were white British, females outnumbered males, and clonal diversity was possibly underestimated.

The material was peripheral blood, obtained 28 days after the second dose of the MenACWY control vaccine. The sequence was collected from an adult who received the MenACWY meningococcal vaccine as a control. The J gene is TRBJ1-4, the V gene TRBV6-5, with no clear D. Here the CDR3 reads CASSYLGNEKLFF. The CDR3 region has the DNA TGTGCCAGCTCCTACCTCGGTAATGAAAAACTGTTTTTT.